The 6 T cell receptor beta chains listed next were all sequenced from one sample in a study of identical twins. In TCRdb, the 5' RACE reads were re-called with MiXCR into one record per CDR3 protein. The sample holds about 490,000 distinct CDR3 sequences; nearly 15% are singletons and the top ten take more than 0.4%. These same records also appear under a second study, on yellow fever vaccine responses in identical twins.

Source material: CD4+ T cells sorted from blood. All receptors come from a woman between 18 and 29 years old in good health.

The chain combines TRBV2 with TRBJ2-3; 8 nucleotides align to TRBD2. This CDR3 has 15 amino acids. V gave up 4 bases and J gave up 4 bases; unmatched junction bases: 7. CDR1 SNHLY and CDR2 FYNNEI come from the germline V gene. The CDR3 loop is CASSVRGGRPDTQYF. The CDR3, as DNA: TGTGCCAGCAGTGTTCGGGGGGGCCGCCCAGATACGCAGTATTTT.

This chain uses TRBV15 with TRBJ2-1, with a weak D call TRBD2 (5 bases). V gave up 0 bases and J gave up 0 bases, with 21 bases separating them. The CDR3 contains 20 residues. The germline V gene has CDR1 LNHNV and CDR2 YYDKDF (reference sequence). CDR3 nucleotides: TGTGCCACCAGCAGAGATCGGCGGGTACCACCTGGGAGCTCCTACAATGAGCAGTTCTTC. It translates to CATSRDRRVPPGSSYNEQFF.

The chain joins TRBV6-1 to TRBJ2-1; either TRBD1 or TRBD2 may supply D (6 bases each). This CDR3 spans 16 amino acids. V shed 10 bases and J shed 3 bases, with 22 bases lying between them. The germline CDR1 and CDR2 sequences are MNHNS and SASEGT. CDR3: CANTPGRGQVYNEQFF. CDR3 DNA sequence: TGTGCCAACACCCCCGGCCGGGGGCAAGTCTACAATGAGCAGTTCTTC.

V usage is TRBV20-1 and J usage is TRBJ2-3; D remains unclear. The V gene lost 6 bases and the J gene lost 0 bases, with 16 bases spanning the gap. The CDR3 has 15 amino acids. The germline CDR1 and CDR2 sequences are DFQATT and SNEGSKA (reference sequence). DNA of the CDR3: TGCAGTGCCTCCCGGCTACAGTCTAGCACAGATACGCAGTATTTT. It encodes CSASRLQSSTDTQYF.

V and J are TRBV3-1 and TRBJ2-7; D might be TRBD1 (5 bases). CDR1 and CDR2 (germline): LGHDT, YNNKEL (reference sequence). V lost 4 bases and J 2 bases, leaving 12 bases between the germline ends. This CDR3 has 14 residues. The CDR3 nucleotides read TGTGCCAGCAGCCGGTTACGACAGCCCTACGAGCAGTACGTC. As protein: CASSRLRQPYEQYV.

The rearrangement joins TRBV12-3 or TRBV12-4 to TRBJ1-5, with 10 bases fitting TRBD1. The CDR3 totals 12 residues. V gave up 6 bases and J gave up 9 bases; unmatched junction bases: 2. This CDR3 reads CASSRDRGPQHF. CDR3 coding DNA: TGTGCCAGCAGCCGGGACAGGGGGCCCCAGCATTTT.